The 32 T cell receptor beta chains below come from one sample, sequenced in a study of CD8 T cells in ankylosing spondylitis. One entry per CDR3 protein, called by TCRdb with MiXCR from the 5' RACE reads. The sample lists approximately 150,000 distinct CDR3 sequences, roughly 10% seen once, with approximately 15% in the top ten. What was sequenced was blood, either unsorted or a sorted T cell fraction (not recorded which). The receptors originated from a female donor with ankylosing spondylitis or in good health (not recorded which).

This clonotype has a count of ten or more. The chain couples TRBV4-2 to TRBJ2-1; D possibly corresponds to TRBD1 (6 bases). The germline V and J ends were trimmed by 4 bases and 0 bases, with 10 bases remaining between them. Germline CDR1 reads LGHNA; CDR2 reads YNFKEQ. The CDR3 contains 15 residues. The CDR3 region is CASSLNRVSYNEQFF. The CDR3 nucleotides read TGTGCCAGCAGCCTTAACAGGGTCTCCTACAATGAGCAGTTCTTC.

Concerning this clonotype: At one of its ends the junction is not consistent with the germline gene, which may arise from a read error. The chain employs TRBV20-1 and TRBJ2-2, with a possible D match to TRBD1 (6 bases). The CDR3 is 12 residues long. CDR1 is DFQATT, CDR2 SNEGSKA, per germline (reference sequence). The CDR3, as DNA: TGCAGTGCCAGAGGGGGCACCGGGGAGCTGTTTTTT. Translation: CSARGGTGELFF.

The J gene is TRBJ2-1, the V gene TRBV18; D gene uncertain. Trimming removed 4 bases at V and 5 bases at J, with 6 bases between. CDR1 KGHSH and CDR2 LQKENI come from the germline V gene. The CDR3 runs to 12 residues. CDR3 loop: CASSHSNNEQFF. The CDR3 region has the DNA TGTGCCAGCTCACACAGTAACAATGAGCAGTTCTTC.

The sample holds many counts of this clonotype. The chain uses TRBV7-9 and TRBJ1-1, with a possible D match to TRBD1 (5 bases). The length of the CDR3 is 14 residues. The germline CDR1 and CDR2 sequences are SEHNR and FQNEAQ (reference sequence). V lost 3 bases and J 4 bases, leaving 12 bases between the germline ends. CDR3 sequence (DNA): TGTGCCAGCAGCTTGGGGGGAGGCGGCACTGAAGCTTTCTTT. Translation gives CASSLGGGGTEAFF.

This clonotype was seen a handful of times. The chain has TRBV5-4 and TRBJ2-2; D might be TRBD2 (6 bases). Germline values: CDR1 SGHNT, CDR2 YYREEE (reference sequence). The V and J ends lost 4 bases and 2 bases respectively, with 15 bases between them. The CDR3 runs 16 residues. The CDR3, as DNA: TGTGCCAGCAGCCCTGGGACTTCCCCCAACACCGGGGAGCTGTTTTTT. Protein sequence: CASSPGTSPNTGELFF.

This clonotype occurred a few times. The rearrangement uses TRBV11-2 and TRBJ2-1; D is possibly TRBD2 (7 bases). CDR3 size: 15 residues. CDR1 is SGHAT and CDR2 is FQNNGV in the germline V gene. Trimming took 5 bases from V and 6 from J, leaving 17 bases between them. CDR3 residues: CASSDLAEGGNEQFF. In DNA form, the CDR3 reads TGTGCCAGCAGCGACCTAGCGGAGGGGGGCAATGAGCAGTTCTTC.

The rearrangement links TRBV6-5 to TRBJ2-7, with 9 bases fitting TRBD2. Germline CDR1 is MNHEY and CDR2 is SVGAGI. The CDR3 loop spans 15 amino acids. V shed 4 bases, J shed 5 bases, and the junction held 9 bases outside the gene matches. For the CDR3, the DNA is TGTGCCAGCAGTTCCACGGGCGGGAGGGCCCACGAGCAGTACTTC. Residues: CASSSTGGRAHEQYF.

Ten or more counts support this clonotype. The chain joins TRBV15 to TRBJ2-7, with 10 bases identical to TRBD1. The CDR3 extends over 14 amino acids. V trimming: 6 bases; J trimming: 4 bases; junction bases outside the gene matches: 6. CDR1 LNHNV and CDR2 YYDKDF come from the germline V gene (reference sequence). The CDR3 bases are TGTGCCACCAGAGGGACAGGGGATATGTACGAGCAGTACTTC. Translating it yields CATRGTGDMYEQYF.

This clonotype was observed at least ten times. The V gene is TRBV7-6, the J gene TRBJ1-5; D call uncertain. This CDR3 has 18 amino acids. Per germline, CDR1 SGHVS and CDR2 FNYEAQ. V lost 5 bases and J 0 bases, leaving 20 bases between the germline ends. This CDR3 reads CASSRSPGDKYSNQPQHF. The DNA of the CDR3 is TGTGCCAGCAGCCGTAGTCCGGGAGATAAATATAGCAATCAGCCCCAGCATTTT.

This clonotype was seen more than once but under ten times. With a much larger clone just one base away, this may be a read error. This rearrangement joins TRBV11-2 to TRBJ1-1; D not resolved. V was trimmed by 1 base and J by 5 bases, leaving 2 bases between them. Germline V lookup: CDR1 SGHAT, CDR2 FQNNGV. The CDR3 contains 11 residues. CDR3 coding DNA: TGTGCCAGCAGCTTAGTAACTGAAGCTTTCTTT. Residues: CASSLVTEAFF.

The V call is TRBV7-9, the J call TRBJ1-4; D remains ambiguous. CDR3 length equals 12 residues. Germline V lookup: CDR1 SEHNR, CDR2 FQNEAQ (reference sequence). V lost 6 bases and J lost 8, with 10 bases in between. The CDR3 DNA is TGTGCCAGCAGAGAATCAGGAGAAAAACTGTTTTTT. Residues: CASRESGEKLFF. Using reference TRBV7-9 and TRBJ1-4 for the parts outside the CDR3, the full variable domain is DTGVSQNPRHKITKRGQNVTFRCDPISEHNRLYWYRQTLGQGPEFLTYFQNEAQLEKSRLLSDRFSAERPKGSFSTLEIQRTEQGDSAMYLCASRESGEKLFFGSGTQLSVL.

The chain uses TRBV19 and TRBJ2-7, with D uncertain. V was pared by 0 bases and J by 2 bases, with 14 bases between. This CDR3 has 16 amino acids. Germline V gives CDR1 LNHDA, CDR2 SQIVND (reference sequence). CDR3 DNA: TGTGCCAGTAGTATAGATCTAGTAGCCGGAACCTACGAGCAGTACTTC. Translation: CASSIDLVAGTYEQYF. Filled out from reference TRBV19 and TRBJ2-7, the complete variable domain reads DGGITQSPKYLFRKEGQNVTLSCEQNLNHDAMYWYRQDPGQGLRLIYYSQIVNDFQKGDIAEGYSVSREKKESFPLTVTSAQKNPTAFYLCASSIDLVAGTYEQYFGPGTRLTVT.

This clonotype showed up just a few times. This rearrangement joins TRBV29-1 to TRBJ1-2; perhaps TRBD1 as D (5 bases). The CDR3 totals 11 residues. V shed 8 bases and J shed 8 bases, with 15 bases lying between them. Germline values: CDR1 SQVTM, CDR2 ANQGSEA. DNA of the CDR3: TGCAGCATCCCGCAGGGAGGAGGCTACACCTTC. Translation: CSIPQGGGYTF.

The CDR3 bases are TGCGCCAGCAGCACCTGGCCTAATGAAAAACTGTTTTTT. This encodes CASSTWPNEKLFF. J is TRBJ1-4 and V is TRBV5-1; D gene unclear. Germline V gene lookup returns CDR1 SGHRS and CDR2 YFSETQ. This CDR3 has 13 amino acids. V dropped 4 bases and J dropped 3 bases, with 7 bases sitting between them.

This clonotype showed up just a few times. The CDR3 DNA reads as TGCGCCAGCAGCCCTACCCCCCAGGGGTTCGGGGACACCGGGGAGCTGTTTTTT. It translates to CASSPTPQGFGDTGELFF. The chain recombines TRBV4-3 with TRBJ2-2, with TRBD1 as a possible D gene (6 bases). Germline values: CDR1 LGHNA, CDR2 YSLEER. The V and J ends lost 4 bases and 3 bases respectively, with 21 bases between them. CDR3 length: 18 amino acids.

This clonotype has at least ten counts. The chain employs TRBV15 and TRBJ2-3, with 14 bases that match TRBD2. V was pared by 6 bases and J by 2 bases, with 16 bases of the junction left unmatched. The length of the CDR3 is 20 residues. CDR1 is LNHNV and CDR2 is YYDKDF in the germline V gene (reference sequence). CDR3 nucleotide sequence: TGTGCCACCAGTAGACCGGGACTAGCGGGAGAAAACCACCTCACAGATACGCAGTATTTT. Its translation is CATSRPGLAGENHLTDTQYF.

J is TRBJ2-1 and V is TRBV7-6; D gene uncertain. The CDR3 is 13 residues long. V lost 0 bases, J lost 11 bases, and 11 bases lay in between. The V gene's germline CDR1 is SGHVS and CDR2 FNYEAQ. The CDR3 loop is CASSLAYSTQQFF. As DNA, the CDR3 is TGTGCCAGCAGCTTAGCGTACTCGACGCAGCAGTTCTTC.

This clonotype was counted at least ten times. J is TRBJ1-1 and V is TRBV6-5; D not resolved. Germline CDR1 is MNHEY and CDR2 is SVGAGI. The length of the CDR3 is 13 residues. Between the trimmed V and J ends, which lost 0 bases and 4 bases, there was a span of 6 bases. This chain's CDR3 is CASSYSEFTEAFF. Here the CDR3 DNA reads TGTGCCAGCAGTTACTCGGAATTCACTGAAGCTTTCTTT.

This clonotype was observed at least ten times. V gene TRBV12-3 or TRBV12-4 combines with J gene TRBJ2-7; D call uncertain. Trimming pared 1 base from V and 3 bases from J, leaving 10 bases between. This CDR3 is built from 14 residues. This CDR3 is CASSLGTVIYEQYF. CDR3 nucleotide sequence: TGTGCCAGCAGTTTAGGGACGGTCATCTACGAGCAGTACTTC.

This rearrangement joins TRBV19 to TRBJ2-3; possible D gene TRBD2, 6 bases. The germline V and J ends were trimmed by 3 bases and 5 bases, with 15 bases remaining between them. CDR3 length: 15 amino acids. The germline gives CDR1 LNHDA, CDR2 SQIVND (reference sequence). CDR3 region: CASSIVGGKGDTQYF. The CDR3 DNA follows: TGTGCCAGTAGTATTGTTGGCGGGAAGGGAGATACGCAGTATTTT.

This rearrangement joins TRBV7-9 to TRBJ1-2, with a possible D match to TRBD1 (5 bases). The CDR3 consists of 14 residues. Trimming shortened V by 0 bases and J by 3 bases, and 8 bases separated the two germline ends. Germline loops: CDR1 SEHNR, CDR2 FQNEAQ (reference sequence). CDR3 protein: CASSLADSYYGYTF. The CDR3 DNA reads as TGTGCCAGCAGCTTAGCTGACAGCTACTATGGCTACACCTTC. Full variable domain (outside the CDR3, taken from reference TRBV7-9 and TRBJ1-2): DTGVSQNPRHKITKRGQNVTFRCDPISEHNRLYWYRQTLGQGPEFLTYFQNEAQLEKSRLLSDRFSAERPKGSFSTLEIQRTEQGDSAMYLCASSLADSYYGYTFGSGTRLTVV.

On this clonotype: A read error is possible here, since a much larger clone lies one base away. The CDR3 nucleotides read TGTGCCAGCAGCGTAACGGAACTAGAATACAATGAGCAGTTCTTC. Amino acids: CASSVTELEYNEQFF. The gene calls are TRBV9 and TRBJ2-1, with a weak D call TRBD2 (5 bases). Germline values: CDR1 SGDLS, CDR2 YYNGEE. Between the trimmed V and J ends, which lost 1 base and 4 bases, there was a span of 12 bases. The CDR3 is 15 residues long.

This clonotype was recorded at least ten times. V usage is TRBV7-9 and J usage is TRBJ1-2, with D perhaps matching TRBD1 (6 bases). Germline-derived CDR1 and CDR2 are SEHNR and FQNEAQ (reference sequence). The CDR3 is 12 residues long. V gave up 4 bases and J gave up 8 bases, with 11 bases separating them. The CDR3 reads CASSSGQTGYTF. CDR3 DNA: TGTGCCAGCAGCTCCGGACAGACCGGCTACACCTTC.

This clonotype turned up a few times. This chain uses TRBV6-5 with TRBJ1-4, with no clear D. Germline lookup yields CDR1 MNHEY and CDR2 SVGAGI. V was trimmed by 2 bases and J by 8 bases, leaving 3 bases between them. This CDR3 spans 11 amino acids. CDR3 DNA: TGTGCCAGCAGTTACAGGGAAAAACTGTTTTTT. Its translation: CASSYREKLFF.

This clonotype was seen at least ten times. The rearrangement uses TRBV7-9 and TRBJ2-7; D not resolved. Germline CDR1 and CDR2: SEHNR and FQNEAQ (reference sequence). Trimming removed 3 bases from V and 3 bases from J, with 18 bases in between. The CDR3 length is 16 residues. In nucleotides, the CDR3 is TGTGCCAGCAGCTTTCTTGCCCCCAGTGGGATCTACGAGCAGTACTTC. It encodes CASSFLAPSGIYEQYF.

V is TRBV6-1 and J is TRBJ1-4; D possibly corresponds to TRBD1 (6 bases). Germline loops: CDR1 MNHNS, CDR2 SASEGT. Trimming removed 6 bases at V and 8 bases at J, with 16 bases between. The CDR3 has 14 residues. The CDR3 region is CASSPNREGEKLFF. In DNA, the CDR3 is TGTGCCAGCAGCCCAAACAGGGAGGGGGAAAAACTGTTTTTT.

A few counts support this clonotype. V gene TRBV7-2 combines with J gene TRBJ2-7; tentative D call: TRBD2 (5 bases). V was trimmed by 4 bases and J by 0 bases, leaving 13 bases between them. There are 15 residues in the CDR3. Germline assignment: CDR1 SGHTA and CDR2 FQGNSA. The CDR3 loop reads CASSSAGSTSYEQYF. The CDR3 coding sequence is TGTGCCAGCAGCTCCGCGGGTTCTACCTCCTACGAGCAGTACTTC.

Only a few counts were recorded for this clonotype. The CDR3 reads CASTAGTGVDEQYF. The CDR3 region has the DNA TGTGCCAGCACCGCCGGGACAGGGGTAGACGAGCAGTACTTC. The chain employs TRBV12-3 or TRBV12-4 and TRBJ2-7, with TRBD1 matching 10 bases. The junction had 8 bases not matched to a gene; V was cut back by 7 bases and J by 5 bases. The CDR3 is made up of 14 amino acids.

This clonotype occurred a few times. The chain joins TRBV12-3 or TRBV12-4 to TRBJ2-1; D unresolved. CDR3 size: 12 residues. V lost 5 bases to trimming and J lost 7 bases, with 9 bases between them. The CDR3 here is CASSQVLNEQFF. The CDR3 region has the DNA TGTGCCAGCAGTCAAGTCCTAAATGAGCAGTTCTTC.

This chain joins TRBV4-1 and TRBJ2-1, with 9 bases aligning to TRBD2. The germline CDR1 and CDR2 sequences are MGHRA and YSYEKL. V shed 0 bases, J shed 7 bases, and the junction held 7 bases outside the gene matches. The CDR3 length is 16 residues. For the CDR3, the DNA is TGCGCCAGCAGCCAAGACTCAGCGGGAGGTGTGAATGAGCAGTTCTTC. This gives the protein CASSQDSAGGVNEQFF.

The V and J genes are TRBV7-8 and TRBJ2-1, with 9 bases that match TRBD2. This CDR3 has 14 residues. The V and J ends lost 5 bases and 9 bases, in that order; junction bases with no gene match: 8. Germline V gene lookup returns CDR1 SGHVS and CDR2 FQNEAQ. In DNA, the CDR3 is TGTGCCAGCAGCAAAGGCGGGAGGGCCGGTGAGCAGTTCTTC. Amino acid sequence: CASSKGGRAGEQFF.

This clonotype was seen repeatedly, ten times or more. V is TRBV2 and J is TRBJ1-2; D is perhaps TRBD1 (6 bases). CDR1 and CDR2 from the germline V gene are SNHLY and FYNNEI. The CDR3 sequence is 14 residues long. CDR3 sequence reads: CAIEGHSSNYGYTF. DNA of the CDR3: TGTGCAATCGAGGGACACTCGAGTAACTATGGCTACACCTTC.